The next 7 T cell receptor beta chains were all read from a single sample in a study of control samples from healthy donors and cancer patients. Sequencing was performed with immunoSEQ multiplex PCR; in TCRdb, only in-frame clones are kept and a portion is missing. The sample lists about 130,000 clones, 80% to 95% seen once, with approximately 0.58% in the top ten. The specimen sequenced was PBMCs. These receptors came from a man of 80 years or more with head and neck cancer.

This CDR3 reads CASSLRLAGGGETQYF. In nucleotides, the CDR3 is TGTGCCAGCAGCCTCCGACTAGCGGGAGGAGGAGAGACCCAGTACTTC. The rearrangement joins TRBV9 to TRBJ2-5; 13 bases map to TRBD2. J was trimmed by 4 bases and V by 4 bases; bases with no gene match: 7. Germline loops: CDR1 SGDLS, CDR2 YYNGEE. This CDR3 has 16 residues.

The V call is TRBV29-1, the J call TRBJ2-1; 13 nucleotides line up with TRBD2. The CDR3 sequence is 15 residues long. V was clipped by 6 bases and J by 7 bases; unmatched bases: 9. Germline V gene lookup returns CDR1 SQVTM and CDR2 ANQGSEA. This CDR3 is CSVDRTSGGGNEQFF. CDR3 bases: TGCAGCGTCGACCGGACTAGCGGGGGAGGGAATGAGCAGTTCTTC.

The gene calls are TRBV30 and TRBJ1-4; D unresolved. V was clipped by 0 bases and J by 2 bases, with 4 bases between them. Germline CDR1 GTSNPN, CDR2 SVGIG (reference sequence). The CDR3 runs 13 residues. The CDR3 region is CAWSVGTNEKLFF. DNA for the CDR3: TGTGCCTGGAGTGTAGGGACTAATGAAAAACTGTTTTTT.

The chain recombines TRBV4-2 with TRBJ1-1; 7 bases align to TRBD1. The germline V gene encodes CDR1 LGHNA and CDR2 YNFKEQ. J gave up 7 bases and V 1 base, and 6 bases lay outside the gene matches. This CDR3 has 14 amino acids. Here the CDR3 reads CASSQVTGKDEAFF. The DNA of the CDR3 is TGTGCCAGCAGCCAAGTGACAGGGAAGGATGAAGCTTTCTTT.

This clone was recorded only once. The chain combines TRBV30 with TRBJ2-5; 8 bases are shared with TRBD2. Germline V gene lookup returns CDR1 GTSNPN and CDR2 SVGIG (reference sequence). The CDR3 loop spans 16 amino acids. V trimming: 0 bases; J trimming: 4 bases; junction bases outside the gene matches: 10. This chain's CDR3 is CAWSVVPPAGAETQYF. CDR3 bases: TGTGCCTGGAGTGTAGTCCCCCCAGCGGGGGCAGAGACCCAGTACTTC.

The gene calls are TRBV30 and TRBJ1-4; tentative D call: TRBD1 (5 bases). CDR1 and CDR2 (germline): GTSNPN, SVGIG (reference sequence). V gave up 5 bases and J gave up 4 bases, with 14 bases separating them. This CDR3 has 14 amino acids. The CDR3 sequence: CAWGPGGNNEKLFF. CDR3 DNA sequence: TGTGCCTGGGGCCCGGGGGGGAATAATGAAAAACTGTTTTTT.

The chain combines TRBV6-5 with TRBJ2-5, with 8 bases that match TRBD2. This CDR3 is built from 14 residues. With 5 bases clipped from V and 2 bases from J, the junction kept 4 bases outside the gene matches. CDR1 is MNHEY and CDR2 is SVGAGI in the germline V gene. DNA for the CDR3: TGTGCCAGCAGTAATAGCGGGGCACAAGAGACCCAGTACTTC. Amino acid sequence: CASSNSGAQETQYF.